This note documents a single TCR beta chain sequence. The antigen is not known. Subjects aged 18 to 65 presented with newly diagnosed hyperthyroidism of less than 2 months' duration. Diagnostic assessment was based on clinical symptoms, serum thyroxine and TRAb, thyroid ultrasound and orbital computed tomography. These data belong to a study of T cells in Graves' hyperthyroidism and ophthalmopathy. Study-wide background: Before any treatment, at initial diagnosis, peripheral blood was collected. Study outcomes and limitations: Using 13 V-J features, a model discriminated ophthalmopathy from stable hyperthyroidism.

This CDR3 spans 13 amino acids. V shed 3 bases and J shed 5 bases, with 10 bases lying between them. CDR1 and CDR2 from the germline V gene are SEHNR and FQNEAQ (reference sequence). The investigators amplified TCR beta CDR3 regions from RNA transcripts. A first-round RT-PCR of the TCR CDR3 used the HTBI primer set. One entry per CDR3 protein results from TCRdb running MiXCR on the multiplex PCR reads. This sample has some 460,000 distinct CDR3 sequences; about a sixth occur once, and the top ten carry over 12%. The sequence was obtained from a young woman with Graves' hyperthyroidism. Sequencing was performed on blood. The rearrangement links TRBV7-9 to TRBJ2-5; TRBD1 is a possible D gene (5 bases). CDR3 sequence: CASSFRVMETQYF. The CDR3 DNA reads TGTGCCAGCAGCTTCAGGGTCATGGAGACCCAGTACTTC.